A selection of T cell receptor beta chains follows, all from one sample in a study of OX40 agonist ivuxolimab in advanced cancers. TCRdb's table, derived via immunoSEQ multiplex PCR, lists solely in-frame clones and lacks some. The sample lists approximately 43,000 clones, around 87% seen once, with roughly a third in the top ten. The starting material was CD4+ or CD8+ T cells sorted from blood, obtained in a trial of the OX40 agonist ivuxolimab. All receptors come from an adult with an advanced solid tumor such as melanoma, head and neck, liver or kidney cancer. The CDR3 runs from the conserved cysteine through the conserved F or W. Fields, in order: D gene, V gene, J gene, clone size, CDR3 protein, CDR3 DNA. D genes are given only for firm matches. Clone size is stated in some rows and not others, as once, few, many or a class when expanded.

>TRBD2|TRBV2|TRBJ2-1|.
CASTGLAGGPRSYNEQFF
TGTGCCAGCACCGGACTAGCGGGGGGGCCTAGGTCCTACAATGAGCAGTTCTTC
>.|TRBV29-1|TRBJ2-6|.
CSVGPSGANVLTF
TGCAGCGTTGGCCCCTCTGGGGCCAACGTCCTGACTTTC
>.|TRBV5-1|TRBJ2-2|.
CASSLLQGMVGELFF
TGCGCCAGCAGCTTGTTGCAGGGAATGGTCGGGGAGCTGTTTTTT
>.|TRBV5-1|TRBJ2-7|.
CASSLGWGEDEQYF
TGCGCCAGCAGCTTGGGGTGGGGGGAAGACGAGCAGTACTTC
>.|TRBV29-1|TRBJ2-7|.
CSGRGRNYEQYF
TGCAGCGGCAGAGGACGCAACTACGAGCAGTACTTC
>.|TRBV14|TRBJ1-6|.
CASSQGTGYQVHF
TGTGCCAGCAGCCAAGGCACAGGGTACCAGGTCCACTTT
>.|TRBV19|TRBJ1-5|few
CASSMAVNQPQHF
TGTGCCAGTAGTATGGCAGTCAATCAGCCCCAGCATTTT
>.|TRBV7-9|TRBJ2-1|.
CASSLISAGAIHNEQFF
TGTGCCAGCAGCTTAATTTCCGCGGGGGCAATACACAATGAGCAGTTCTTC
>.|TRBV6-1|TRBJ1-3|.
CASTDNYSGNTIYF
TGTGCCAGCACTGACAACTACTCTGGAAACACCATATATTTT
>.|TRBV19|TRBJ2-7|.
CASSDSGSSYEQYF
TGTGCCAGTTCGGACTCGGGGAGCTCCTACGAGCAGTACTTC
>TRBD2|TRBV19|TRBJ2-1|.
CASSSRGDYNEQFF
TGTGCCAGTAGTAGCCGGGGGGACTACAATGAGCAGTTCTTC
>TRBD1|TRBV7-8|TRBJ2-2|.
CASSPPTGMDTGELFF
TGTGCCAGCAGCCCACCGACAGGGATGGACACCGGGGAGCTGTTTTTT
>.|TRBV19|TRBJ1-2|.
CASRRRPGDGSYGYTF
TGTGCCAGTAGGCGGAGGCCAGGGGATGGTAGCTATGGCTACACCTTC
>.|TRBV11-1|TRBJ2-2|.
CASSLTGELFF
TGTGCCAGCAGCTTGACCGGGGAGCTGTTTTTT
>.|TRBV6-1|TRBJ2-5|.
CAKRSGLRMGETQYF
TGTGCCAAAAGGAGTGGGCTCCGGATGGGAGAGACCCAGTACTTC
>TRBD1|TRBV15|TRBJ1-2|.
CATANDRGESNYGYTF
TGTGCCACCGCTAACGACAGGGGGGAATCTAACTATGGCTACACCTTC
>.|TRBV28|TRBJ1-2|.
CASRIPGGAWNGYTF
TGTGCCAGCAGGATCCCGGGGGGGGCGTGGAATGGCTACACCTTC
>.|TRBV5-5|TRBJ2-1|.
CASRKSWGTYNEQFF
TGTGCCAGCAGAAAGAGCTGGGGAACCTACAATGAGCAGTTCTTC
>.|TRBV5-1|TRBJ2-5|.
CASSFAGRETQYF
TGCGCCAGCAGCTTTGCAGGGCGGGAGACCCAGTACTTC
>TRBD1|TRBV7-9|TRBJ2-7|.
CASSPTGGQGAVYF
TGTGCCAGCAGCCCTACCGGAGGACAGGGCGCTGTGTACTTC
>.|TRBV6-1|TRBJ1-5|.
CASSDTLRLGVQPQHF
TGTGCCAGCAGTGATACCCTTCGGCTAGGGGTTCAGCCCCAGCATTTT
>.|TRBV9|TRBJ2-1|.
CASSFQGNSYNEQFF
TGTGCCAGCAGTTTTCAGGGGAACTCCTACAATGAGCAGTTCTTC
>.|TRBV7-9|TRBJ2-3|few
CASSYSGSADTQYF
TGTGCCAGCAGCTACTCAGGGTCGGCAGATACGCAGTATTTT
>TRBD2|TRBV19|TRBJ2-3|.
CASSISGGLADTQYF
TGTGCCAGTAGTATCAGCGGGGGATTGGCAGATACGCAGTATTTT
>.|TRBV18|TRBJ1-4|once
CASSPRGADEKLFF
TGTGCCAGCTCACCAAGGGGGGCGGATGAAAAACTGTTTTTT
>TRBD1|TRBV28|TRBJ1-2|.
CASRDRGHGYTF
TGTGCCAGCAGGGACAGGGGCCATGGCTACACCTTC
>TRBD2|TRBV5-4|TRBJ2-2|.
CASSSGLAGVGRFSGELFF
TGTGCCAGCAGCTCTGGACTAGCGGGAGTAGGGCGTTTTTCGGGGGAGCTGTTTTTT